A single sample is the source of the 31 T cell receptor beta chains below, sequenced in a study of T-cell reconstitution after alpha-beta-depleted transplantation in children. Preparing the TCRbeta library involved the use of unique molecular identifiers. One entry per CDR3 protein results from TCRdb running MiXCR on the PCR reads. The data show approximately 630,000 distinct CDR3 sequences, with about 12% seen just once and 0.79% held by the top ten. This specimen consisted of PBMCs, obtained before TCRalphabeta/CD19-depleted stem cell transplant. The source is a girl aged 2-15 years with congenital amegakaryocytic thrombocytopenia, due to receive a stem cell transplant.

The V call is TRBV5-6, the J call TRBJ2-7; D might be TRBD1 (6 bases). Germline CDR1 is SGHDT and CDR2 is YYEEEE. V gave up 2 bases and J gave up 4 bases, with 16 bases separating them. The CDR3 runs 15 residues. CDR3 bases: TGTGCCAGCAGCTTTTGGCAGGGGAAATTTTACGAGCAGTACTTC. Residues: CASSFWQGKFYEQYF.

CDR3 sequence: CASSLGPGTSLYEQYF. In DNA, the CDR3 is TGTGCCAGCAGTTTAGGACCCGGGACTAGCCTTTACGAGCAGTACTTC. The chain couples TRBV12-3 or TRBV12-4 to TRBJ2-7; TRBD2 aligns across 9 bases. V was clipped by 1 base and J by 4 bases; unmatched bases: 8. The CDR3 sequence is 16 residues long.

Only a few counts were recorded for this clonotype. The chain joins TRBV5-1 to TRBJ2-6, with TRBD1 identical over 7 bases. J gave up 0 bases and V 2 bases, and 5 bases lay outside the gene matches. Germline-derived CDR1 and CDR2 are SGHRS and YFSETQ. The CDR3 runs to 17 residues. DNA of the CDR3: TGCGCCAGCAGCTTACGACAGGGCAGCTCTGGGGCCAACGTCCTGACTTTC. It translates to CASSLRQGSSGANVLTF.

The V gene is TRBV20-1, the J gene TRBJ2-5; tentatively, D is TRBD2 (6 bases). Germline values: CDR1 DFQATT, CDR2 SNEGSKA (reference sequence). V was pared by 0 bases and J by 0 bases, with 26 bases between. The CDR3 has 20 residues. The CDR3 reads CSARESRAGSKAGYQETQYF. The CDR3 DNA sequence: TGCAGTGCTAGAGAAAGTCGCGCCGGCTCTAAGGCGGGGTACCAAGAGACCCAGTACTTC.

The gene calls are TRBV10-3 and TRBJ1-1; the match to TRBD1 covers 8 bases. J gave up 1 base and V 3 bases, and 10 bases lay outside the gene matches. This CDR3 is 17 amino acids long. In germline, CDR1 is ENHRY, CDR2 SYGVKD. CDR3 residues: CAISDMGRGRGNTEAFF. CDR3 nucleotide sequence: TGTGCCATCAGTGATATGGGCAGGGGGCGCGGGAACACTGAAGCTTTCTTT.

The chain links TRBV27 to TRBJ2-1; D is ambiguous. The CDR3 is 14 residues long. The V end lost 3 bases, the J end lost 5 bases, and 11 bases lay between the germline ends. Germline CDR1 MNHEY, CDR2 SMNVEV (reference sequence). This CDR3 is CASSFQTPNNEQFF. DNA for the CDR3: TGTGCCAGCAGTTTCCAAACCCCCAACAATGAGCAGTTCTTC.

Worth noting for this clonotype: One end of the junction varies from germline; a read error may be responsible. The V gene is TRBV15, the J gene TRBJ2-3, with 7 bases matching TRBD2. CDR3 length: 16 residues. CDR1 is LNHNV and CDR2 is YYDKDF in the germline V gene (reference sequence). CDR3 region: CATSRDPSGTTDTQYF. DNA of the CDR3: TGTGCCACCAGCCGAGACCCTAGCGGAACCACAGATACGCAGTATTTT.

V gene TRBV27 combines with J gene TRBJ2-3; 8 positions agree with TRBD2. The length of the CDR3 is 14 residues. Germline V gene sequence: CDR1 MNHEY, CDR2 SMNVEV (reference sequence). V dropped 6 bases and J dropped 7; count of bases not matched to a gene: 9. The CDR3 nucleotides are TGTGCCAGCAGGGGACTAGGGAACGGGAATACGCAGTATTTT. The encoded protein is CASRGLGNGNTQYF.

This chain connects TRBV20-1 to TRBJ2-1; no clear D gene. The V and J ends lost 6 bases and 8 bases respectively, with 11 bases between them. Germline lookup yields CDR1 DFQATT and CDR2 SNEGSKA (reference sequence). This CDR3 has 11 residues. This CDR3 is CSAPLRYEQFF. The DNA for the CDR3 is TGCAGTGCCCCCCTCCGATATGAGCAGTTCTTC.

The rearrangement links TRBV6-2 or TRBV6-3 to TRBJ2-3, with TRBD2 matching over 14 bases. CDR1 is MNHEY and CDR2 is SVGEGT in the germline V gene. This CDR3 spans 16 amino acids. The V segment lost 7 bases and the J segment 3 bases; nucleotides outside the gene matches: 6. CDR3 nucleotide sequence: TGTGCCAGCACCAAAGGACTAGCGGGAGGAACAGATACGCAGTATTTT. This encodes CASTKGLAGGTDTQYF.

This clonotype was counted only a few times. The chain employs TRBV5-1 and TRBJ2-1; D is unresolved. V was cut by 0 bases and J by 4 bases, with 14 bases left in between. CDR3 length: 16 amino acids. Looked up from germline, CDR1 is SGHRS and CDR2 is YFSETQ. CDR3 coding DNA: TGCGCCAGCAGCTTGGGGCCGGGTCTCGGTTACAATGAGCAGTTCTTC. It yields the protein CASSLGPGLGYNEQFF.

In its sample, this clonotype was seen a few times. V gene TRBV30 combines with J gene TRBJ1-1, with no clear D. Germline assignment: CDR1 GTSNPN and CDR2 SVGIG (reference sequence). There are 13 residues in the CDR3. Trimming stripped 7 bases from V and 5 bases from J, with 17 bases between. The CDR3 loop is CAFPGPRGTEAFF. In DNA form, the CDR3 reads TGTGCCTTCCCGGGTCCCCGTGGGACTGAAGCTTTCTTT.

This clonotype was detected once. The V gene is TRBV19, the J gene TRBJ1-1; 8 bases line up with TRBD1. The CDR3 is 15 residues long. The V gene's germline CDR1 is LNHDA and CDR2 SQIVND (reference sequence). V lost 7 bases and J lost 5; bases outside the gene matches: 12. CDR3 loop: CASIPATGVRTEAFF. CDR3 in DNA: TGTGCCAGTATCCCGGCGACAGGGGTTCGGACTGAAGCTTTCTTT.

This clonotype has ten or more counts. V gene TRBV20-1 combines with J gene TRBJ1-1, with 11 bases matching TRBD1. Germline loops: CDR1 DFQATT, CDR2 SNEGSKA (reference sequence). The CDR3 covers 16 residues. After removal of 6 bases from V and 4 bases from J, the junction contained 13 bases not matched to a gene. The CDR3 sequence is CSASGQGAPGGTEAFF. The CDR3 DNA reads as TGCAGTGCGAGCGGACAGGGGGCCCCGGGTGGCACTGAAGCTTTCTTT.

At least ten counts were recorded for this clonotype. The V call is TRBV5-1, the J call TRBJ2-3; 8 nucleotides agree with TRBD2. The germline V gene encodes CDR1 SGHRS and CDR2 YFSETQ. This CDR3 has 14 amino acids. J lost 6 bases, V lost 1 base, and 4 bases had no gene match. The CDR3 sequence is CASSLSGSGDTQYF. The CDR3 DNA reads TGCGCCAGCAGCTTGAGCGGGAGTGGTGATACGCAGTATTTT.

In its sample, this clonotype was seen a few times. The rearrangement joins TRBV12-3 or TRBV12-4 to TRBJ2-7, with 7 bases fitting TRBD1. Trimming at V came to 6 bases and at J to 1 base, leaving 9 bases not matched to a gene. The CDR3 runs to 15 residues. In DNA, the CDR3 is TGTGCCAGCAGCCCACATCCGGGACAGTCCTACGAGCAGTACTTC. The encoded protein is CASSPHPGQSYEQYF.

V is TRBV6-1 and J is TRBJ2-2; D is possibly TRBD2 (5 bases). This CDR3 is 15 amino acids long. The V gene lost 5 bases and the J gene lost 4 bases, with 14 bases spanning the gap. CDR1 is MNHNS, CDR2 SASEGT, per germline. The CDR3, as DNA: TGTGCCAGCAGTCCCCCTCAGCGGCTCACCGGGGAGCTGTTTTTT. This encodes CASSPPQRLTGELFF.

The J gene is TRBJ2-1, the V gene TRBV20-1, with 9 nucleotides matching TRBD1. Trimming cost V 3 bases and J 8 bases; bases outside gene matches: 14. The CDR3 is 16 amino acids. Germline V gives CDR1 DFQATT, CDR2 SNEGSKA (reference sequence). CDR3 in DNA: TGCAGTGCTAGGAGGTTGGGACAGGGCTATCTCGATGAGCAGTTCTTC. The encoded protein is CSARRLGQGYLDEQFF.

This clonotype has ten or more counts. The chain has TRBV11-2 and TRBJ2-1; no reliable D call. The V and J ends lost 0 bases and 10 bases respectively, with 7 bases between them. The CDR3 sequence is 12 residues long. Germline V gene sequence: CDR1 SGHAT, CDR2 FQNNGV. CDR3 coding DNA: TGTGCCAGCAGCTTAGATTGGGGAGAGCAGTTCTTC. Translation: CASSLDWGEQFF.

This clonotype was picked up a small number of times. This sequence joins TRBV10-2 and TRBJ2-7; D is perhaps TRBD2 (6 bases). Trimming pared 9 bases from V and 2 bases from J, leaving 20 bases between. CDR1 is WSHSY, CDR2 SAAADI, per germline. The length of the CDR3 is 15 residues. Written as DNA, the CDR3 is TGCGCCAGTAGGCCTGGGGAGGCAGGCGCCTACGAGCAGTACTTC. Residues: CASRPGEAGAYEQYF.

The rearrangement joins TRBV7-3 to TRBJ2-1; 13 bases map to TRBD2. The CDR3 loop spans 18 amino acids. V dropped 2 bases and J dropped 4; count of bases not matched to a gene: 8. CDR1 and CDR2 from the germline V gene are SGHTA and FQGTGA. CDR3 amino acids: CASSLGGLAGAGYNEQFF. The CDR3 nucleotides are TGTGCCAGCAGCTTAGGTGGACTAGCGGGAGCGGGATACAATGAGCAGTTCTTC. Full variable domain (outside the CDR3, taken from reference TRBV7-3 and TRBJ2-1): GAGVSQTPSNKVTEKGKYVELRCDPISGHTALYWYRQSLGQGPEFLIYFQGTGAADDSGLPNDRFFAVRPEGSVSTLKIQRTERGDSAVYLCASSLGGLAGAGYNEQFFGPGTRLTVL.

The chain recombines TRBV7-6 with TRBJ2-1; D is uncertain. This CDR3 is 16 amino acids long. Trimming left V 2 bases short and J 3 bases short, with 14 bases between. Germline CDR1 and CDR2: SGHVS and FNYEAQ. In nucleotides, the CDR3 is TGTGCCAGCAGCTTAATGGCAGGTAGCATCTACAATGAGCAGTTCTTC. Protein: CASSLMAGSIYNEQFF.

This clonotype was counted only a few times. This chain connects TRBV20-1 to TRBJ1-4; no clear D. This CDR3 is 13 amino acids long. In germline, CDR1 is DFQATT, CDR2 SNEGSKA (reference sequence). Between the trimmed V and J ends, which lost 5 bases and 4 bases, there was a span of 11 bases. DNA of the CDR3: TGCAGTGCTCGGAGGCCCATTAATGAAAAACTGTTTTTT. Amino acid sequence: CSARRPINEKLFF.

This clonotype occurred many times. The V call is TRBV6-5, the J call TRBJ2-1, with TRBD1 matching 8 bases. Germline-derived CDR1 and CDR2 are MNHEY and SVGAGI. V was clipped by 6 bases and J by 10 bases; unmatched bases: 5. This CDR3 spans 12 amino acids. Here the CDR3 reads CASSSTGGEQFF. As DNA, the CDR3 is TGTGCCAGCAGCTCTACAGGGGGAGAGCAGTTCTTC.

J is TRBJ2-1 and V is TRBV7-9; 15 nucleotides agree with TRBD2. The germline CDR1 and CDR2 sequences are SEHNR and FQNEAQ (reference sequence). The CDR3 is made up of 16 amino acids. Trimming removed 5 bases from V and 8 bases from J; junction bases left unmatched: 7. Written as DNA, the CDR3 is TGTGCCAGCAGCACCCGGACTAGCGGGAGGGCCCATGAGCAGTTCTTC. Translated: CASSTRTSGRAHEQFF.

This clonotype has more than one count but fewer than ten. The V and J genes are TRBV20-1 and TRBJ1-2; 11 bases fit TRBD1. Looked up from germline, CDR1 is DFQATT and CDR2 is SNEGSKA (reference sequence). The CDR3 has 17 residues. V shed 0 bases and J 3 bases; nucleotides not matched to a gene: 9. CDR3 nucleotide sequence: TGCAGTGCTAGAGATTCCGGACAGGGGGCTATTGACTATGGCTACACCTTC. Protein product: CSARDSGQGAIDYGYTF.

The CDR3 region is CAISEGLPGGAGNTIYF. Here the CDR3 DNA reads TGTGCCATCAGTGAGGGGTTGCCAGGGGGAGCTGGAAACACCATATATTTT. The V gene is TRBV10-3, the J gene TRBJ1-3; 7 bases fit TRBD1. This CDR3 comprises 17 residues. Germline CDR1 is ENHRY and CDR2 is SYGVKD. J was trimmed by 2 bases and V by 2 bases; bases with no gene match: 9.

Concerning this clonotype itself: Germline is not matched at one junction end, which may reflect a read error. V usage is TRBV20-1 and J usage is TRBJ2-1; perhaps TRBD2 as D (5 bases). In germline, CDR1 is DFQATT, CDR2 SNEGSKA (reference sequence). The CDR3 totals 17 residues. The DNA of the CDR3 is TGCTGTGCTAGTGCGGGTAGGAGGCTTAGCTCCTACAATGAGCAGTTCTTC. It translates to CCASAGRRLSSYNEQFF.

The chain employs TRBV9 and TRBJ2-3, with D perhaps TRBD2 (7 bases). Trimming left V 3 bases short and J 4 bases short, with 18 bases between. The CDR3 covers 16 residues. From germline, CDR1 is SGDLS and CDR2 YYNGEE. In DNA form, the CDR3 reads TGTGCCAGCAGCGACGGCGGGGGCACCATGTCAGATACGCAGTATTTT. As protein: CASSDGGGTMSDTQYF.

This clonotype was detected many times. The chain recombines TRBV20-1 with TRBJ2-2; a possible D gene is TRBD2 (6 bases). Germline V gives CDR1 DFQATT, CDR2 SNEGSKA (reference sequence). V was cut by 7 bases and J by 1 base, with 7 bases left in between. The CDR3 totals 12 residues. The CDR3 region is CSGRENTGELFF. DNA for the CDR3: TGCAGTGGGCGGGAGAACACCGGGGAGCTGTTTTTT.

In its sample, this clonotype was seen a few times. The chain links TRBV7-7 to TRBJ2-2; 7 bases fit TRBD2. V trimming: 5 bases; J trimming: 7 bases; junction bases outside the gene matches: 4. Germline values: CDR1 SSHAT, CDR2 FNYEAQ (reference sequence). This CDR3 comprises 13 residues. CDR3 loop: CASSPREGGELFF. DNA for the CDR3: TGTGCCAGCAGCCCGAGGGAGGGCGGGGAGCTGTTTTTT.